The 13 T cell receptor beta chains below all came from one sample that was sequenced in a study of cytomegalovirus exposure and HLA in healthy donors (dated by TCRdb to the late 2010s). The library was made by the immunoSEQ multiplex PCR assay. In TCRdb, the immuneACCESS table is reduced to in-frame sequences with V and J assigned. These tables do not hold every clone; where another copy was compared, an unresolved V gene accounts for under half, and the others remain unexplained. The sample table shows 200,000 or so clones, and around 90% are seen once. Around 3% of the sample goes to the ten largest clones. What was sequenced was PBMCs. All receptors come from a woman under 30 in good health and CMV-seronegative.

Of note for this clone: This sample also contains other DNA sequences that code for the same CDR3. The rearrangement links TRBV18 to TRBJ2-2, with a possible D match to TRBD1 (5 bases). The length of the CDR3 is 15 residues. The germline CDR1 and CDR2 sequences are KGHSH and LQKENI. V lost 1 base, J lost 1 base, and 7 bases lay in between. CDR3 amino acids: CASSPRQGNTGELFF. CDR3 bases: TGTGCCAGCTCACCACGGCAGGGGAACACCGGGGAGCTGTTTTTT.

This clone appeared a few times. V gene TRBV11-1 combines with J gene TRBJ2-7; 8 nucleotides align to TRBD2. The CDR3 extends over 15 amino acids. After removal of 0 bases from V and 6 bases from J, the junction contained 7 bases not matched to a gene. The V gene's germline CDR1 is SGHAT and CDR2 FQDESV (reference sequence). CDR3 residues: CASSLASGRRPEQYF. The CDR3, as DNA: TGTGCCAGCAGCTTAGCAAGCGGGAGAAGGCCCGAGCAGTACTTC. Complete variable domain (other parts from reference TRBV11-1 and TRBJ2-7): EAEVAQSPRYKITEKSQAVAFWCDPISGHATLYWYRQILGQGPELLVQFQDESVVDDSQLPKDRFSAERLKGVDSTLKIQPAELGDSAMYLCASSLASGRRPEQYFGPGTRLTVT.

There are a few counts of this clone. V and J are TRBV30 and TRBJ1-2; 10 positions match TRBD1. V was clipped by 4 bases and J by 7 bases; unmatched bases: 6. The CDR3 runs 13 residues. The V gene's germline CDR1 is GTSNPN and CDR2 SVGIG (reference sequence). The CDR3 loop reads CAWITGTGAGYTF. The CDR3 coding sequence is TGTGCCTGGATAACCGGGACAGGGGCTGGCTACACCTTC.

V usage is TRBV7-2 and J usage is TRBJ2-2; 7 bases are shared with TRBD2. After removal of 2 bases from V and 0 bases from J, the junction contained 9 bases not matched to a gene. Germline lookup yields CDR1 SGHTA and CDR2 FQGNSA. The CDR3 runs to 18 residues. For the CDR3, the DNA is TGTGCCAGCAGCTTAAGGGCTAGCGGACCCACGAACACCGGGGAGCTGTTTTTT. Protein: CASSLRASGPTNTGELFF.

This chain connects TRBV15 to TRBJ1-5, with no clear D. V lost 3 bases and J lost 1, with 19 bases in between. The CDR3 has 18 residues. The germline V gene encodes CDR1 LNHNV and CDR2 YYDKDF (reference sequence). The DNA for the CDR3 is TGTGCCACCAGCAGGGGGTGGACTGACCCATGGAGCAATCAGCCCCAGCATTTT. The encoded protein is CATSRGWTDPWSNQPQHF.

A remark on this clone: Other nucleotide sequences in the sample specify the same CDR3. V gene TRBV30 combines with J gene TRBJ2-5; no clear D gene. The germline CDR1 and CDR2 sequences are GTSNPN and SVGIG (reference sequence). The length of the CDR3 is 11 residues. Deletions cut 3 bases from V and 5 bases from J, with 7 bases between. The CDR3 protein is CAWSVRETQYF. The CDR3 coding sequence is TGTGCCTGGAGCGTTCGGGAGACCCAGTACTTC. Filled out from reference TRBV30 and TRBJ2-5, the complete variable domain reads SQTIHQWPATLVQPVGSPLSLECTVEGTSNPNLYWYRQAAGRGLQLLFYSVGIGQISSEVPQNLSASRPQDRQFILSSKKLLLSDSGFYLCAWSVRETQYFGPGTRLLVL.

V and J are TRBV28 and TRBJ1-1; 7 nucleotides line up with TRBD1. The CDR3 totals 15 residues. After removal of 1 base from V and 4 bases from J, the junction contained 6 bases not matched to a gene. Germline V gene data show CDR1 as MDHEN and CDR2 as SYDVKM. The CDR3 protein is CASSLSGRGSTEAFF. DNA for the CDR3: TGTGCCAGCAGTTTATCCGGCAGGGGGAGCACTGAAGCTTTCTTT. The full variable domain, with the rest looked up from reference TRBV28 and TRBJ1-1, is DVKVTQSSRYLVKRTGEKVFLECVQDMDHENMFWYRQDPGLGLRLIYFSYDVKMKEKGDIPEGYSVSREKKERFSLILESASTNQTSMYLCASSLSGRGSTEAFFGQGTRLTVV.

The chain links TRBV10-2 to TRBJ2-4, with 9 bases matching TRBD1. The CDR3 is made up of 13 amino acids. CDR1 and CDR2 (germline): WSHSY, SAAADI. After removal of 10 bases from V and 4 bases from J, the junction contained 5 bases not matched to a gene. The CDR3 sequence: CATWDREKNIQYF. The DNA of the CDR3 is TGCGCCACTTGGGACAGGGAAAAAAACATTCAGTACTTC.

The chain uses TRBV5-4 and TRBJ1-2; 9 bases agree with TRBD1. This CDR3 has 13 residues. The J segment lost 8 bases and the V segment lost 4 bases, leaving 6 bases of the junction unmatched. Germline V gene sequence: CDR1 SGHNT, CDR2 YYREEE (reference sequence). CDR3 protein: CASSTGTGRGYTF. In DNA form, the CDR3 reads TGTGCCAGCAGCACCGGGACAGGGAGAGGCTACACCTTC. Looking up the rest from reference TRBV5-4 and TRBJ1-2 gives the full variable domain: ETGVTQSPTHLIKTRGQQVTLRCSSQSGHNTVSWYQQALGQGPQFIFQYYREEENGRGNFPPRFSGLQFPNYSSELNVNALELDDSALYLCASSTGTGRGYTFGSGTRLTVV.

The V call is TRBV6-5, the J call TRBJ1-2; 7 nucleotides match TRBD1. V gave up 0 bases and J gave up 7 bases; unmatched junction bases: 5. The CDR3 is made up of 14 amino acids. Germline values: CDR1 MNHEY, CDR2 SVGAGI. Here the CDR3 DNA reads TGTGCCAGCAGTTACTCGAAGGGGGCCGGTGGCTACACCTTC. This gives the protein CASSYSKGAGGYTF.

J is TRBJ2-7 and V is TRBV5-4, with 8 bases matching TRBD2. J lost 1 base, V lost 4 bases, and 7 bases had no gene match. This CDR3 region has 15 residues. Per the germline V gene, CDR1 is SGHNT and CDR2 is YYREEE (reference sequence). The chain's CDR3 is CASSPAGVLSYEQYF. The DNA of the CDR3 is TGTGCCAGCAGCCCAGCGGGAGTGTTGTCCTACGAGCAGTACTTC.

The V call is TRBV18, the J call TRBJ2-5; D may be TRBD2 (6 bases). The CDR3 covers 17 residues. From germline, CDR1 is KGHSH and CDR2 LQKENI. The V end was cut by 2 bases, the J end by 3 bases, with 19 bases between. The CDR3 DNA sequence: TGTGCCAGCTCACCAGGTGCTAGCGAAAGAGACAAAGAGACCCAGTACTTC. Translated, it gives CASSPGASERDKETQYF.

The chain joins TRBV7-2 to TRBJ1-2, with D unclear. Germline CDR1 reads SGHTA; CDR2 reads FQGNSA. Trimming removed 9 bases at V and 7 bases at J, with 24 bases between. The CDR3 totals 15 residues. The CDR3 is CARGATTSGEGGYTF. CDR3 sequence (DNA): TGTGCCAGGGGAGCGACGACATCAGGAGAGGGTGGCTACACCTTC.